Presented here are 32 T cell receptor beta chains from one specimen sequenced in a study of vaccination and CD4 T cells after COVID-19. The antigens of these receptors remain unknown. Indicated treatment: approximately 11-day PBMC culture with coronavirus spike peptide pools or control peptides (ViraFEST assay). CD4+ T lymphocytes from the unexposed donor were collected before the COVID-19 pandemic (2011-2018). The Oncomine TCR Beta short-read assay generated sequence data from the DNA of cultured CD4+ T cells. Genomic DNA was isolated from CD4+ T cells that had been cultured. TCRdb reanalysed the PCR reads using MiXCR and keeps one entry per CDR3 protein. The data show more than 7,000 distinct CDR3 sequences, about two fifths seen once. The source material was CD4+ T cells from blood, cultured in vitro. All receptors derive from a human donor in good health.

The V gene is TRBV4-2, the J gene TRBJ1-6; TRBD1 matches at 10 bases. Losses at the gene ends were 4 bases for V and 9 bases for J; bases not matched to a gene: 6. The CDR3 runs to 15 residues. In germline, CDR1 is LGHNA, CDR2 YNFKEQ. The DNA of the CDR3 is TGTGCCAGCAGCCGGGACAGGGGAAGGAGTTCACCCCTCCACTTT. Encoded protein: CASSRDRGRSSPLHF.

This clonotype has more than one count but fewer than ten. V is TRBV21-1 and J is TRBJ2-1; no check of the table's D call, TRBD2, against the DNA was made. TRBV21-1 has pseudogene status. The CDR3 covers 14 residues. The CDR3: CASSKEEGRDEQFF. The CDR3 nucleotides read TGTGCCAGCAGCAAAGAGGAGGGTAGGGATGAGCAGTTCTTC.

The V call is TRBV2, the J call TRBJ1-1; possible D gene TRBD1, 5 bases. V was cut by 7 bases and J by 5 bases, with 11 bases left in between. CDR3 length: 12 amino acids. Germline V gene lookup returns CDR1 SNHLY and CDR2 FYNNEI. Here the CDR3 reads CASKGFRTEAFF. The CDR3 nucleotides are TGTGCCAGCAAGGGGTTCAGGACTGAAGCTTTCTTT.

The J gene is TRBJ2-7, the V gene TRBV7-2; D perhaps matches TRBD2 (6 bases). Trimming left V 1 base short and J 5 bases short, with 15 bases between. The CDR3 loop spans 15 amino acids. The germline V gene has CDR1 SGHTA and CDR2 FQGNSA. CDR3 residues: CASSLGVGLLNEQYF. Written as DNA, the CDR3 is TGTGCCAGCAGCTTAGGGGTGGGACTTTTGAACGAGCAGTACTTC.

The V gene is TRBV2, the J gene TRBJ2-3; 9 bases are shared with TRBD1. CDR3 length: 14 residues. The V gene's germline CDR1 is SNHLY and CDR2 FYNNEI. With 4 bases clipped from V and 6 bases from J, the junction kept 5 bases outside the gene matches. Here the CDR3 DNA reads TGTGCCAGCAGTGCAGGACAGGGGAGTGATACGCAGTATTTT. This translates into CASSAGQGSDTQYF.

The V gene is TRBV19, the J gene TRBJ1-1, with TRBD1 matching over 7 bases. CDR1 is LNHDA, CDR2 SQIVND, per germline (reference sequence). This CDR3 is built from 15 residues. V shed 4 bases, J shed 0 bases, and the junction held 5 bases outside the gene matches. The CDR3 reads CASSTRGQLNTEAFF. The CDR3 region has the DNA TGTGCCAGTAGTACCCGGGGACAGTTGAACACTGAAGCTTTCTTT. Based on the CDR3 plus reference TRBV19 and TRBJ1-1, the full variable domain is DGGITQSPKYLFRKEGQNVTLSCEQNLNHDAMYWYRQDPGQGLRLIYYSQIVNDFQKGDIAEGYSVSREKKESFPLTVTSAQKNPTAFYLCASSTRGQLNTEAFFGQGTRLTVV.

V and J are TRBV7-2 and TRBJ1-5; 7 nucleotides align to TRBD1. Germline V gene data show CDR1 as SGHTA and CDR2 as FQGNSA. The CDR3 extends over 13 amino acids. V gave up 8 bases and J gave up 2 bases; unmatched junction bases: 3. CDR3 protein: CASADRGNQPQHF. DNA of the CDR3: TGTGCCAGCGCCGACAGGGGCAATCAGCCCCAGCATTTT.

This rearrangement joins TRBV2 to TRBJ2-1, with TRBD2 matching 7 bases. The CDR3 contains 15 residues. Looked up from germline, CDR1 is SNHLY and CDR2 is FYNNEI. The ends lost 8 bases at V and 5 bases at J; junction bases unmatched: 12. CDR3 sequence reads: CASRLGGSRDNEQFF. For the CDR3, the DNA is TGTGCCAGCCGCCTCGGCGGGAGCCGCGACAATGAGCAGTTCTTC.

This chain links TRBV27 with TRBJ1-1, with D unclear. The CDR3 has 14 amino acids. V lost 5 bases and J 10 bases, leaving 20 bases between the germline ends. Germline-derived CDR1 and CDR2 are MNHEY and SMNVEV (reference sequence). CDR3 amino acids: CASSPSGAAPVAFF. Here the CDR3 DNA reads TGTGCCAGCAGTCCCTCCGGCGCCGCGCCTGTAGCTTTCTTT.

Only a few counts were recorded for this clonotype. This chain connects TRBV6-4 to TRBJ2-7; perhaps D is TRBD1 or TRBD2 (5 bases each). The ends were cut back, 2 bases at V and 4 bases at J, with 9 bases in the middle. CDR3 size: 13 residues. Germline V gene lookup returns CDR1 MRHNA and CDR2 SNTAGT. The chain's CDR3 is CASSDDGTYEQYF. The CDR3 DNA is TGTGCCAGCAGTGACGACGGGACGTACGAGCAGTACTTC.

V is TRBV6-1 and J is TRBJ1-5, with 10 bases lining up with TRBD1. Germline CDR1 is MNHNS and CDR2 is SASEGT. CDR3 length: 15 amino acids. The V gene end was trimmed by 4 bases and the J gene end by 9 bases; junction bases not matched to a gene: 9. CDR3 in amino acids: CASSGGQGPWGPQHF. The CDR3 DNA sequence: TGTGCCAGCAGTGGGGGACAGGGGCCGTGGGGGCCCCAGCATTTT.

This rearrangement joins TRBV20-1 to TRBJ1-4; D not resolved. The CDR3 is made up of 13 amino acids. Germline V lookup: CDR1 DFQATT, CDR2 SNEGSKA (reference sequence). The V end was cut by 1 base, the J end by 3 bases, with 6 bases between. CDR3 region: CSARVTANEKLFF. CDR3 DNA sequence: TGCAGTGCTAGAGTGACTGCTAATGAAAAACTGTTTTTT.

This clonotype was seen only a few times. This chain links TRBV7-2 with TRBJ1-1; no firm D call. Trimming took 6 bases from V and 1 from J, leaving 9 bases between them. This CDR3 is built from 13 residues. Germline CDR1 is SGHTA and CDR2 is FQGNSA. The CDR3 coding sequence is TGTGCCAGCAGTTATCAATCGAACACTGAAGCTTTCTTT. Residues: CASSYQSNTEAFF.

This clonotype occurred once. The rearrangement joins TRBV19 to TRBJ1-1; D remains unclear. This CDR3 has 17 residues. Germline values: CDR1 LNHDA, CDR2 SQIVND (reference sequence). V shed 5 bases and J shed 1 base, with 20 bases lying between them. The CDR3 coding sequence is TGTGCCAGTAGTGGAACAGCTACCTATACTTCGAACACTGAAGCTTTCTTT. Its translation: CASSGTATYTSNTEAFF.

The rearrangement uses TRBV6-2 or TRBV6-3 and TRBJ2-5; 15 nucleotides line up with TRBD2. From germline, CDR1 is MNHEY and CDR2 SVGEGT. J was trimmed by 5 bases and V by 6 bases; bases with no gene match: 16. The CDR3 has 19 amino acids. In nucleotides, the CDR3 is TGTGCCAGCAGACGATTCAGGACCGGGACTAGCGGGAGGTCTGAGACCCAGTACTTC. Protein: CASRRFRTGTSGRSETQYF.

This clonotype was seen a handful of times. The CDR3 nucleotides are TGTGCCAGCAGTGGGACACTCCCTGAAGCTTTCTTT. Translating it yields CASSGTLPEAFF. The chain is built from TRBV2 and TRBJ1-1, with D possibly matching TRBD1 (5 bases). CDR1 and CDR2 from the germline V gene are SNHLY and FYNNEI. Trimming removed 4 bases at V and 6 bases at J, with 9 bases between. CDR3 size: 12 residues.

The V and J genes are TRBV4-2 and TRBJ1-6; a weak D match, TRBD1 (5 bases). Trimming removed 3 bases from V and 10 bases from J, with 10 bases in between. Germline-derived CDR1 and CDR2 are LGHNA and YNFKEQ. The CDR3 contains 13 residues. The CDR3 nucleotides read TGTGCCAGCAGCCAGGGGCCTGCGTCACCCCTCCACTTT. It encodes CASSQGPASPLHF.

Written as DNA, the CDR3 is TGTGCCAGCAGTTACTCATTTACTGGGGCCAACGTCCTGACTTTC. Amino acid sequence: CASSYSFTGANVLTF. The chain is built from TRBV6-5 and TRBJ2-6; the D is unclear. V lost 0 bases and J lost 2, with 5 bases in between. This CDR3 has 15 amino acids. Germline CDR1 reads MNHEY; CDR2 reads SVGAGI.

This sequence joins TRBV7-8 and TRBJ2-7; TRBD2 matches 8 bases. Germline V lookup: CDR1 SGHVS, CDR2 FQNEAQ. This CDR3 comprises 15 residues. The ends lost 7 bases at V and 6 bases at J; junction bases unmatched: 14. CDR3 nucleotide sequence: TGTGCCAGCACCCTAAGGGGACTAGTGGGACGCGAGCAGTACTTC. It is translated as CASTLRGLVGREQYF.

This clonotype was counted only a few times. For the CDR3, the DNA is TGCAGTGCTAGAAGTCTGAATGATGACACATCCTTCTTCAATCAGCCCCAGCATTTT. This encodes CSARSLNDDTSFFNQPQHF. The chain couples TRBV20-1 to TRBJ1-5; D call uncertain. Germline loops: CDR1 DFQATT, CDR2 SNEGSKA (reference sequence). V lost 2 bases to trimming and J lost 3 bases, with 26 bases between them. The CDR3 totals 19 residues.

J is TRBJ2-3 and V is TRBV6-1; D remains unclear. This CDR3 region has 15 residues. Trimming left V 3 bases short and J 2 bases short, with 12 bases between. CDR1 is MNHNS and CDR2 is SASEGT in the germline V gene. The CDR3, as DNA: TGTGCCAGCAGTGACGCCGGAAGAGTCACAGATACGCAGTATTTT. Protein product: CASSDAGRVTDTQYF.

The CDR3 region is CASSYTGASYEQYF. The CDR3 DNA reads as TGTGCCAGCAGTTACACGGGAGCCTCCTACGAGCAGTACTTC. The V and J genes are TRBV6-5 and TRBJ2-7; the D gene is possibly TRBD2 (6 bases). The germline V gene has CDR1 MNHEY and CDR2 SVGAGI. CDR3 length equals 14 residues. V was cut by 2 bases and J by 0 bases, with 8 bases left in between.

J is TRBJ1-2 and V is TRBV18, with 7 bases fitting TRBD1. The CDR3 length is 14 residues. CDR1 KGHSH and CDR2 LQKENI come from the germline V gene. V was pared by 0 bases and J by 6 bases, with 4 bases of the junction left unmatched. CDR3 protein: CASSPPRGPDGYTF. CDR3 bases: TGTGCCAGCTCACCACCGAGGGGGCCCGATGGCTACACCTTC.

This chain connects TRBV5-1 to TRBJ1-1, with D perhaps matching TRBD1 (6 bases). In germline, CDR1 is SGHRS, CDR2 YFSETQ. V dropped 4 bases and J dropped 6 bases, with 13 bases sitting between them. The length of the CDR3 is 13 residues. The CDR3 here is CASSLSRTAEAFF. CDR3 DNA sequence: TGCGCCAGCAGCCTGTCCCGGACAGCTGAAGCTTTCTTT. Full variable domain (outside the CDR3, taken from reference TRBV5-1 and TRBJ1-1): KAGVTQTPRYLIKTRGQQVTLSCSPISGHRSVSWYQQTPGQGLQFLFEYFSETQRNKGNFPGRFSGRQFSNSRSEMNVSTLELGDSALYLCASSLSRTAEAFFGQGTRLTVV.

CDR3 in amino acids: CASSQTTAGEQYF. The DNA for the CDR3 is TGTGCCAGCAGCCAAACAACTGCAGGCGAGCAGTACTTC. The chain employs TRBV7-3 and TRBJ2-7, with D unclear. The CDR3 is made up of 13 amino acids. Trimming stripped 5 bases from V and 6 bases from J, with 14 bases between. The germline gives CDR1 SGHTA, CDR2 FQGTGA.

This clonotype showed up just a few times. The CDR3 is CANARGDYGYTF. The CDR3 bases are TGTGCCAACGCGAGAGGGGACTATGGCTACACCTTC. The genes are TRBV7-2 and TRBJ1-2; the D gene is possibly TRBD1 (5 bases). Trimming cost V 10 bases and J 3 bases, with 12 bases left between them. Germline CDR1 reads SGHTA; CDR2 reads FQGNSA. The CDR3 spans 12 residues. Using reference TRBV7-2 and TRBJ1-2 for the parts outside the CDR3, the full variable domain is GAGVSQSPSNKVTEKGKDVELRCDPISGHTALYWYRQSLGQGLEFLIYFQGNSAPDKSGLPSDRFSAERTGGSVSTLTIQRTQQEDSAVYLCANARGDYGYTFGSGTRLTVV.

The rearrangement joins TRBV6-1 to TRBJ2-6; D is perhaps TRBD1 (5 bases). The CDR3 totals 17 residues. V lost 5 bases to trimming and J lost 2 bases, with 16 bases between them. CDR1 is MNHNS and CDR2 is SASEGT in the germline V gene. CDR3 amino acids: CASSQTDQGTGANVLTF. The CDR3 DNA is TGTGCCAGCAGTCAAACGGACCAGGGAACTGGGGCCAACGTCCTGACTTTC.

The CDR3 DNA is TGTGCCAGCAGCTTATACCCGGGACTAGCGGGAGTAGAGACCCAGTACTTC. Encoded protein: CASSLYPGLAGVETQYF. The chain employs TRBV7-2 and TRBJ2-5; 14 positions agree with TRBD2. Germline V gene sequence: CDR1 SGHTA, CDR2 FQGNSA. There are 17 residues in the CDR3. V shed 2 bases, J shed 4 bases, and the junction held 6 bases outside the gene matches.

There are a few counts of this clonotype. The CDR3 protein is CASSTGLIQPQHF. The DNA for the CDR3 is TGTGCCAGTAGTACTGGCCTCATACAGCCCCAGCATTTT. The gene calls are TRBV19 and TRBJ1-5; D not resolved. This CDR3 is built from 13 residues. Deletions cut 4 bases from V and 7 bases from J, with 11 bases between. Per the germline V gene, CDR1 is LNHDA and CDR2 is SQIVND (reference sequence).

The CDR3 region has the DNA TGCAGTGCTCCCATGGGCAGAGTCACTGAAGCTTTCTTT. This encodes CSAPMGRVTEAFF. The V and J genes are TRBV20-1 and TRBJ1-1; no clear D. V lost 5 bases and J 4 bases, leaving 14 bases between the germline ends. CDR3 length: 13 residues. Per the germline V gene, CDR1 is DFQATT and CDR2 is SNEGSKA (reference sequence).

CDR3 loop: CATSGQGHSSNYGYTF. The CDR3 bases are TGTGCCACCAGTGGACAGGGTCACTCCTCTAACTATGGCTACACCTTC. This chain connects TRBV24-1 to TRBJ1-2, with TRBD1 identical over 7 bases. Germline V gene sequence: CDR1 KGHDR, CDR2 SFDVKD. The V segment lost 5 bases and the J segment 0 bases; nucleotides outside the gene matches: 8. The CDR3 runs 16 residues.

This clonotype was seen a few times. This rearrangement joins TRBV7-2 to TRBJ1-5; D call uncertain. Germline CDR1 reads SGHTA; CDR2 reads FQGNSA. Trimming cost V 3 bases and J 4 bases, with 13 bases left between them. This CDR3 spans 15 amino acids. CDR3 nucleotides: TGTGCCAGCAGCTTGGGAAGTGGGTATAATCAGCCCCAGCATTTT. It codes for CASSLGSGYNQPQHF.